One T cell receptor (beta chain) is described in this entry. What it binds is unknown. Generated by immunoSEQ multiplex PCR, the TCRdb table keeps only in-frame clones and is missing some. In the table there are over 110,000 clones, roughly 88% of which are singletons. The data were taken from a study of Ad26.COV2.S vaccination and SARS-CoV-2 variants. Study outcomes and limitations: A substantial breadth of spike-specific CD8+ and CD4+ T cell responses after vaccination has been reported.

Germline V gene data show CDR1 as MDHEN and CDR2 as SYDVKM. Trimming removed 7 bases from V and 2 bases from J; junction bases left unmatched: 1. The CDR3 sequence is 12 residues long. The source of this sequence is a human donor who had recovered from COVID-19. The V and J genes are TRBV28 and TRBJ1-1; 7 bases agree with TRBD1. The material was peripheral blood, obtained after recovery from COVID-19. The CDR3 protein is CASNRGNTEAFF. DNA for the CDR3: TGTGCCAGCAACAGGGGAAACACTGAAGCTTTCTTT.